This record concerns one T cell receptor (beta chain) sequence. Antigen: not known. TCRdb called the RT-PCR reads again in MiXCR, with one record for every CDR3 protein. This sample has 500,000 to 750,000 distinct CDR3 sequences, with 14% found just once. The data are from a study of response to subunit inactivated influenza vaccine. The germline V gene encodes CDR1 MNHEY and CDR2 SMNVEV (reference sequence). The CDR3 covers 14 residues. The V and J ends lost 6 bases and 7 bases, in that order; junction bases with no gene match: 7. Overall study findings and caveats: Each seasonal influenza vaccination, the authors suggested, recruits few new T cells.

This chain links TRBV27 with TRBJ2-7, with 12 nucleotides matching TRBD1. This TCR was recovered from a man aged 45 to 65 who received an inactivated influenza vaccine. Sequencing was performed on PBMCs from blood, taken about 13 days after vaccination. The CDR3 reads CASSKGTGGREQYF. CDR3 DNA sequence: TGTGCCAGCAGCAAAGGGACAGGGGGCAGGGAGCAGTACTTC.